Given below is one T cell receptor beta chain in context. As yet, its antigen is unknown. The CDR3 has 15 residues. The V and J ends lost 0 bases and 9 bases respectively, with 15 bases between them. From germline, CDR1 is LGHDT and CDR2 YNNKEL (reference sequence). Only in-frame clones appear in the TCRdb table, and some are missing; sequencing was by immunoSEQ multiplex PCR. The sample includes approximately 68,000 clones, 88% of them seen just once. This sample is drawn from a study of T cell responses to AZD1222 COVID-19 vaccine. Study-level points and caveats: Sampled repertoires all dated from after the peak T cell response. Females made up more of the donors, who were largely white British, and clonal diversity may have come out too low.

The sample here was peripheral blood, taken 28 days after the second dose of the MenACWY control vaccine. This TCR came from an adult who received the MenACWY meningococcal vaccine as a control. The chain uses TRBV3-1 (or the pseudogene TRBV3-2) and TRBJ1-5; tentatively, D is TRBD1 (5 bases). The CDR3 bases are TGTGCCAGCAGCCAAGAGGGCCAGGGAGATCTGCCCCAGCATTTT. Translated, it gives CASSQEGQGDLPQHF.